This entry is about one TCR beta chain. The antigen it binds to is not known. Base qualities are not provided; no much larger clone lies one nucleotide away. Libraries were built with the immunoSEQ multiplex PCR assay. As stored in TCRdb, this immuneACCESS dataset retains in-frame rearrangements with V and J assigned. A fraction of the clones does not appear; measured against another copy, unresolved V genes explain less than half of the discrepancy, and the remainder lacks a known reason. Here the sample has around 170,000 clones; approximately 94% occur a single time. 1.1% to 1.5% of the sample is held by the ten biggest clonotypes. These data are taken from a study of control samples from healthy donors and cancer patients (dated by TCRdb to 2018 to 2021). Sequences SEHNR (CDR1) and FQNEAQ (CDR2) are obtained from the germline V gene (reference sequence). Measured from the cysteine to the phenylalanine, the CDR3 is 14 residues long. The retained sequence is limited to the CDR3, 42 bases, with the frame set at the first base. Trimming removed 4 bases from V and 6 bases from J; the gene matches leave 8 bases unexplained.

The sequenced sample was blood. This sequence originates from a man between 25 and 39 years old in good health. The chain is assembled from TRBV7-9 and TRBJ1-1; 7 bases in the middle match TRBD1. The CDR3 amino acid sequence is: CASSYPSQGAEAFF. The DNA sequence is TGTGCCAGCAGCTACCCCTCCCAGGGGGCTGAAGCTTTCTTT.